Each of the 27 T cell receptor beta chains below was sequenced from the same sample in a study of vaccination and CD4 T cells after COVID-19. Treatment indicated: roughly ten-day PBMC culture with coronavirus spike peptide pools or control peptides (ViraFEST assay). The Oncomine TCR Beta short-read assay was applied to DNA of cultured CD4+ T cells. TCRdb reprocessed the PCR reads via MiXCR and lists one record per CDR3 protein. The sample consists of 15,000 or so distinct CDR3 sequences, approximately 63% of them appearing once. For these TCRs, the target antigens are not known. Sequencing was carried out using CD4+ T cells from blood, cultured in vitro. The receptors were sampled from a human donor who had recovered from COVID-19.

This clonotype was seen just once. The chain employs TRBV7-9 and TRBJ2-3; D gene unclear. Trimming pared 5 bases from V and 6 bases from J, leaving 9 bases between. The CDR3 covers 12 residues. CDR1 and CDR2 from the germline V gene are SEHNR and FQNEAQ (reference sequence). The CDR3 sequence: CASSPGPDTQYF. Here the CDR3 DNA reads TGTGCCAGCAGCCCAGGACCCGATACGCAGTATTTT.

The chain employs TRBV23-1 and TRBJ2-1; D is possibly TRBD1 or TRBD2 (5 bases each). TRBV23-1 is an ORF for which the function is uncertain. Deletions cut 7 bases from V and 4 bases from J, with 17 bases between. The CDR3 spans 15 residues. CDR3 nucleotides: TGCGCCAGCACCCCGGGGCCCAGTGAGTACAATGAGCAGTTCTTC. Translation: CASTPGPSEYNEQFF.

The chain carries TRBV6-2 or TRBV6-3 and TRBJ2-5; TRBD2 aligns across 9 bases. The CDR3 totals 20 residues. V gave up 2 bases and J gave up 0 bases; unmatched junction bases: 16. In germline, CDR1 is MNHEY, CDR2 SVGEGT. The CDR3 bases are TGTGCCAGCAGTTACACTTTGGAGGCTAGCGGGACCCCGTACCAAGAGACCCAGTACTTC. Translating it yields CASSYTLEASGTPYQETQYF.

Worth noting for this clonotype: The CDR3 does not end in the conserved phenylalanine or tryptophan, so this is likely a read error. It is unclear where the CDR3 begins or ends on the DNA, so no DNA is shown, and the CDR3 is as TCRdb lists it. CDR3 sequence: CASSPGGWNTETFS. The chain uses TRBV6-1 and TRBJ1-1; the tabulated D call, TRBD1, remains unverified against the DNA. The CDR3 is 14 residues long, ends included. Germline-derived CDR1 and CDR2 are MNHNS and SASEGT.

The genes are TRBV28 and TRBJ1-6; the match to TRBD1 covers 9 bases. Germline V gene data show CDR1 as MDHEN and CDR2 as SYDVKM. Trimming took 8 bases from V and 9 from J; bases not matched to a gene: 11. This CDR3 region has 15 residues. In DNA form, the CDR3 reads TGTGCCAGCCGGGACAGGGCTAGGTATTCTTCACCCCTCCACTTT. The encoded protein is CASRDRARYSSPLHF. Filled out from reference TRBV28 and TRBJ1-6, the complete variable domain reads DVKVTQSSRYLVKRTGEKVFLECVQDMDHENMFWYRQDPGLGLRLIYFSYDVKMKEKGDIPEGYSVSREKKERFSLILESASTNQTSMYLCASRDRARYSSPLHFGNGTRLTVT.

The table lists this clonotype with a few counts. The chain employs TRBV7-9 and TRBJ1-1, with a tentative D call TRBD1 (5 bases). The CDR3 covers 14 residues. Trimming removed 2 bases at V and 3 bases at J, with 10 bases between. The germline V gene encodes CDR1 SEHNR and CDR2 FQNEAQ (reference sequence). The CDR3 coding sequence is TGTGCCAGCAGCTTATGGCAGGGCTACACTGAAGCTTTCTTT. As protein: CASSLWQGYTEAFF.

This clonotype has only a few counts. This chain joins TRBV24-1 and TRBJ2-1; D is unclear. The CDR3 sequence is 16 residues long. Trimming cost V 0 bases and J 5 bases, with 13 bases left between them. From germline, CDR1 is KGHDR and CDR2 SFDVKD. CDR3 DNA sequence: TGTGCCACCAGTGATTTGCGATCGGACCCCCACAATGAGCAGTTCTTC. This codes for CATSDLRSDPHNEQFF.

The chain employs TRBV4-1 and TRBJ1-1; a possible D gene is TRBD1 (6 bases). The CDR3 extends over 19 amino acids. V lost 3 bases and J 1 base, leaving 24 bases between the germline ends. The germline CDR1 and CDR2 sequences are MGHRA and YSYEKL. The DNA of the CDR3 is TGCGCCAGCAGCCACAAGGTTCGGGGGGGACAATCCCGGAACACTGAAGCTTTCTTT. It yields the protein CASSHKVRGGQSRNTEAFF.

The V and J genes are TRBV12-3 or TRBV12-4 and TRBJ2-5, with 10 bases fitting TRBD1. CDR3 size: 14 residues. V lost 6 bases and J lost 5; bases outside the gene matches: 6. In DNA form, the CDR3 reads TGTGCCAGCAGAAGGACAGGGGGTGTGGAGACCCAGTACTTC. Translated, it gives CASRRTGGVETQYF.

V is TRBV19 and J is TRBJ2-2; D gene ambiguous. The CDR3 runs to 10 residues. Germline CDR1 LNHDA, CDR2 SQIVND (reference sequence). V lost 9 bases, J lost 5 bases, and 4 bases lay in between. The CDR3 here is CASETGELFF. The CDR3 DNA is TGTGCCAGCGAAACCGGGGAGCTGTTTTTT.

J is TRBJ2-2 and V is TRBV7-9; D not certain. Trimming stripped 0 bases from V and 5 bases from J, with 13 bases between. Germline V gene data show CDR1 as SEHNR and CDR2 as FQNEAQ (reference sequence). This CDR3 spans 16 amino acids. CDR3 DNA: TGTGCCAGCAGCTTAGCGCAGATTATTGGGACCGGGGAGCTGTTTTTT. It yields the protein CASSLAQIIGTGELFF.

V is TRBV2 and J is TRBJ1-2, with TRBD1 as a possible D gene (6 bases). Trimming removed 4 bases from V and 2 bases from J, with 11 bases in between. Germline CDR1 is SNHLY and CDR2 is FYNNEI. This CDR3 comprises 14 residues. The CDR3 region has the DNA TGTGCCAGCAGTGCTGGACAGCTAAACTATGGCTACACCTTC. Residues: CASSAGQLNYGYTF.

This chain links TRBV11-3 with TRBJ1-2; maybe TRBD1 (6 bases). Germline V CDR1 and CDR2: SGHNT, YENEEA. CDR3 length: 16 residues. The V and J ends lost 0 bases and 2 bases respectively, with 13 bases between them. In DNA form, the CDR3 reads TGTGCCAGCAGCTTAGATGGGGGGGCCTCGAACTATGGCTACACCTTC. It is translated as CASSLDGGASNYGYTF. The variable domain in full, with the rest retrieved from reference TRBV11-3 and TRBJ1-2, is EAGVVQSPRYKIIEKKQPVAFWCNPISGHNTLYWYLQNLGQGPELLIRYENEEAVDDSQLPKDRFSAERLKGVDSTLKIQPAELGDSAVYLCASSLDGGASNYGYTFGSGTRLTVV.

V gene TRBV6-5 combines with J gene TRBJ1-5, with unresolved D. The CDR3 is made up of 15 amino acids. Per the germline V gene, CDR1 is MNHEY and CDR2 is SVGAGI. The V end lost 0 bases, the J end lost 4 bases, and 10 bases lay between the germline ends. CDR3 sequence: CASSYSGSVNQPQHF. The CDR3 region has the DNA TGTGCCAGCAGTTACTCCGGGTCAGTTAATCAGCCCCAGCATTTT.

The J gene is TRBJ2-3, the V gene TRBV4-2; perhaps TRBD2 as D (5 bases). This CDR3 contains 15 residues. The germline gives CDR1 LGHNA, CDR2 YNFKEQ. V was shortened by 2 bases and J by 4 bases, with 13 bases between the two germline ends. The CDR3, as DNA: TGTGCCAGCAGCCAAACGGGGAACCTCCCAGATACGCAGTATTTT. Its translation is CASSQTGNLPDTQYF.

In its sample, this clonotype ranks as medium-sized. The V gene is TRBV2, the J gene TRBJ2-2; TRBD2 agrees at 10 bases. Trimming took 6 bases from V and 1 from J; bases not matched to a gene: 5. Germline values: CDR1 SNHLY, CDR2 FYNNEI. This CDR3 region has 16 residues. Written as DNA, the CDR3 is TGTGCCAGCAGGAGGAGCGGGGGGGAGAACACCGGGGAGCTGTTTTTT. Translation gives CASRRSGGENTGELFF. The whole variable domain, remainder taken from reference TRBV2 and TRBJ2-2, is EPEVTQTPSHQVTQMGQEVILRCVPISNHLYFYWYRQILGQKVEFLVSFYNNEISEKSEIFDDQFSVERPDGSNFTLKIRSTKLEDSAMYFCASRRSGGENTGELFFGEGSRLTVL.

The chain recombines TRBV20-1 with TRBJ1-5, with a tentative D call TRBD1 (6 bases). CDR1 and CDR2 (germline): DFQATT, SNEGSKA (reference sequence). CDR3 size: 15 residues. The V end lost 0 bases, the J end lost 7 bases, and 16 bases lay between the germline ends. The CDR3 DNA sequence: TGCAGTGCTAGAGATCCCGCAGGGGCTCAGCAGCCCCAGCATTTT. Its translation: CSARDPAGAQQPQHF.

V is TRBV19 and J is TRBJ2-3; D may be TRBD1 (6 bases). V dropped 7 bases and J dropped 2 bases, with 13 bases sitting between them. Germline V lookup: CDR1 LNHDA, CDR2 SQIVND (reference sequence). The CDR3 contains 14 residues. The CDR3 DNA reads as TGTGCCAGTACCCGTACAGGGTACACAGATACGCAGTATTTT. As protein: CASTRTGYTDTQYF.

The chain employs TRBV5-4 and TRBJ1-5; no definite D call. Looked up from germline, CDR1 is SGHNT and CDR2 is YYREEE (reference sequence). Trimming removed 1 base from V and 5 bases from J, with 7 bases in between. The CDR3 has 13 amino acids. This CDR3 reads CASSLNSDQPQHF. In DNA form, the CDR3 reads TGTGCCAGCAGCTTGAATAGTGATCAGCCCCAGCATTTT.

The V call is TRBV5-1, the J call TRBJ1-2; 7 nucleotides match TRBD1. This CDR3 has 17 residues. V shed 4 bases, J shed 2 bases, and the junction held 14 bases outside the gene matches. CDR1 is SGHRS and CDR2 is YFSETQ in the germline V gene. This CDR3 is CASSQVWDSPSNYGYTF. The CDR3 DNA sequence: TGCGCCAGCAGCCAGGTTTGGGACAGCCCTTCGAACTATGGCTACACCTTC.

This clonotype was found a few times. The rearrangement links TRBV27 to TRBJ1-5, with a tentative D call TRBD1 (5 bases). Per germline, CDR1 MNHEY and CDR2 SMNVEV (reference sequence). The CDR3 is 16 residues long. Deletions cut 6 bases from V and 1 base from J, with 16 bases between. The CDR3 bases are TGTGCCAGCAGCTCCTACCAGGGACTGAGCAATCAGCCCCAGCATTTT. Amino acids: CASSSYQGLSNQPQHF.

This clonotype has only a few counts. The chain recombines TRBV20-1 with TRBJ2-1; 11 bases align to TRBD2. This CDR3 is built from 15 residues. CDR1 is DFQATT, CDR2 SNEGSKA, per germline (reference sequence). V gave up 6 bases and J gave up 7 bases; unmatched junction bases: 11. CDR3 residues: CSATNRLAGKNEQFF. The CDR3 region has the DNA TGCAGTGCCACCAACAGACTAGCGGGGAAAAATGAGCAGTTCTTC.

The V call is TRBV7-6, the J call TRBJ1-1, with D possibly being TRBD1 (5 bases). CDR3 length: 14 amino acids. V was clipped by 3 bases and J by 5 bases, with 13 bases between them. The germline V gene encodes CDR1 SGHVS and CDR2 FNYEAQ. This CDR3 is CASSLEGSVTEAFF. The CDR3 DNA follows: TGTGCCAGCAGCTTGGAGGGGTCGGTTACTGAAGCTTTCTTT. Looking up the rest from reference TRBV7-6 and TRBJ1-1 gives the full variable domain: GAGVSQSPRYKVTKRGQDVALRCDPISGHVSLYWYRQALGQGPEFLTYFNYEAQQDKSGLPNDRFSAERPEGSISTLTIQRTEQRDSAMYRCASSLEGSVTEAFFGQGTRLTVV.

The rearrangement links TRBV6-1 to TRBJ2-5, with 8 nucleotides matching TRBD1. Trimming at V came to 1 base and at J to 7 bases, leaving 8 bases not matched to a gene. Germline lookup yields CDR1 MNHNS and CDR2 SASEGT. The CDR3 runs 15 residues. The CDR3 DNA follows: TGTGCCAGCAGTGAAGGAGGACAGGGATCGAGGACCCAGTACTTC. This encodes CASSEGGQGSRTQYF.

The chain combines TRBV12-5 with TRBJ2-5, with D uncertain. The CDR3 length is 12 residues. V was pared by 2 bases and J by 5 bases, with 6 bases between. Germline assignment: CDR1 LGHNT and CDR2 FRNRAP. In nucleotides, the CDR3 is TGTGCTAGTGGTTTGCCTCGGGAGACCCAGTACTTC. It is translated as CASGLPRETQYF. Based on the CDR3 plus reference TRBV12-5 and TRBJ2-5, the full variable domain is DARVTQTPRHKVTEMGQEVTMRCQPILGHNTVFWYRQTMMQGLELLAYFRNRAPLDDSGMPKDRFSAEMPDATLATLKIQPSEPRDSAVYFCASGLPRETQYFGPGTRLLVL.

CDR3 protein: CASSTRHLAKNIQYF. The CDR3 region has the DNA TGTGCCAGCAGCACCAGACATCTAGCCAAAAACATTCAGTACTTC. The chain couples TRBV21-1 to TRBJ2-4. TRBV21-1 is deemed a pseudogene. The CDR3 length is 15 residues.

V gene TRBV20-1 combines with J gene TRBJ2-7, with 15 nucleotides matching TRBD2. CDR3 length: 15 amino acids. Trimming removed 3 bases from V and 7 bases from J; junction bases left unmatched: 7. Looked up from germline, CDR1 is DFQATT and CDR2 is SNEGSKA (reference sequence). The CDR3 protein is CSASPRTSGGGEQYF. The CDR3 region has the DNA TGCAGTGCTAGCCCCCGGACTAGCGGGGGGGGGGAGCAGTACTTC.